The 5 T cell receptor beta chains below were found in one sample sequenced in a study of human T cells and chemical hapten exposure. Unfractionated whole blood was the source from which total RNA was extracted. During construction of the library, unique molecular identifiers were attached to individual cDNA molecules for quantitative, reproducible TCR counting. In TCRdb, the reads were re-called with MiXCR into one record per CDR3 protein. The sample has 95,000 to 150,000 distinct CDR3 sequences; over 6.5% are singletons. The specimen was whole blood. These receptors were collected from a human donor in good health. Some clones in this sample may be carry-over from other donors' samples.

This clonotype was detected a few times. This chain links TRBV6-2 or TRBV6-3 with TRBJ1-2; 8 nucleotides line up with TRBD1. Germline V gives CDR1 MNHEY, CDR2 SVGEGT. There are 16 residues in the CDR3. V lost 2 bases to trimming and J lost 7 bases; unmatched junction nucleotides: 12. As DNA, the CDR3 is TGTGCCAGCAGTTACCGAAAACGGACAGGGATTTTTGGCTACACCTTC. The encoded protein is CASSYRKRTGIFGYTF.

The DNA for the CDR3 is TGTGCCAGTAGTATTAATCATCAGCCCCAGTATTTT. It codes for CASSINHQPQYF. J is TRBJ1-5 and V is TRBV19; D uncertain. The DNA end is a closer match to TRBJ2-3, so the J assignment may be wrong. CDR1 is LNHDA, CDR2 SQIVND, per germline (reference sequence). The CDR3 totals 12 residues.

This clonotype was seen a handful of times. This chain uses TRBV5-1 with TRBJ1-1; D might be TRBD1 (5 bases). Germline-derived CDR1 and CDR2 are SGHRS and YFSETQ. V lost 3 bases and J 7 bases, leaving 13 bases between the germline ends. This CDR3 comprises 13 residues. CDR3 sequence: CASSYGTQGEAFF. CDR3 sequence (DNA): TGCGCCAGCAGCTACGGGACCCAAGGTGAAGCTTTCTTT.

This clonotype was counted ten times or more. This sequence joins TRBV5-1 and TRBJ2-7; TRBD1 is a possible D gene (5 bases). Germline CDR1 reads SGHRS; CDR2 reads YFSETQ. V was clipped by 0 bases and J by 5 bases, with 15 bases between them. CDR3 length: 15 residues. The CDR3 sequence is CASSLGGGPSHEQYF. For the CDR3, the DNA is TGCGCCAGCAGCTTGGGGGGCGGCCCCTCGCACGAGCAGTACTTC.

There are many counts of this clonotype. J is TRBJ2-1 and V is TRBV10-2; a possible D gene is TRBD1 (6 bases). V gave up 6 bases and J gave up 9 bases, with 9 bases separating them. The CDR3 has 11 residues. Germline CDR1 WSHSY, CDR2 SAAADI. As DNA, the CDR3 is TGCGCCAGCAGCGGACAGTTTGAGCAGTTCTTC. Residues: CASSGQFEQFF.